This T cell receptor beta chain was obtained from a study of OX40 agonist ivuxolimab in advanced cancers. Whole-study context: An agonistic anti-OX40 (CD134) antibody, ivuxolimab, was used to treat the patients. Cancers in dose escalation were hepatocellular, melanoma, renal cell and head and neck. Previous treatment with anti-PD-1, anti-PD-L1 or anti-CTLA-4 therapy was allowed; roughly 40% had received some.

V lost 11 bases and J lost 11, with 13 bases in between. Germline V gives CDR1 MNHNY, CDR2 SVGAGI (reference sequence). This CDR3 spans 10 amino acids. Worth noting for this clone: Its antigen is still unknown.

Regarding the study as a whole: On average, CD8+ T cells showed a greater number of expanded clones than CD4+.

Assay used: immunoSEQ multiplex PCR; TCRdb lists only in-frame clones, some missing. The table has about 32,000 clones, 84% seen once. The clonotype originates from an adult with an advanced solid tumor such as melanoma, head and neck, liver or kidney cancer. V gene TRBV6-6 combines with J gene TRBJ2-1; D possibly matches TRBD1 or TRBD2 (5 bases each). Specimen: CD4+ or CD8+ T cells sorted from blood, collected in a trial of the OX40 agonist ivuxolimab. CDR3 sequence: CAAGAAKQFF. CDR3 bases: TGTGCCGCCGGGGCGGCGAAGCAGTTCTTC.